This T cell receptor beta chain stems from a study of T cells after yellow fever vaccination. Findings and limits, study-wide: Abundant clonotypes (contaminants from the bulk population) could be present in FACS-sorted repertoires. Peaking faster, on day 5 versus 15, the secondary response was nonetheless weaker. Once the booster was given, most primary-vaccination clones reappeared, at 95% to 97% for CD4 and roughly 90% for CD8.

Worth noting for this clonotype: What it binds is not known.

The 5'RACE template-switching step produced TCR cDNA and added a universal primer site and UMIs. TCRdb called the 5' RACE reads again in MiXCR, with one record for every CDR3 protein. The table has 400,000 or so distinct CDR3 sequences, about 6% seen once. Trimming took 1 base from V and 2 from J, leaving 10 bases between them. CDR3 length: 14 residues. Germline CDR1 and CDR2: DFQATT and SNEGSKA (reference sequence). This chain uses TRBV20-1 with TRBJ2-3, with D perhaps matching TRBD2 (5 bases). The sequences come from PBMCs, collected 5 days after the yellow fever booster vaccination. This receptor was taken from a man aged 25-40 years who received the YFV17D yellow fever vaccine. The CDR3 here is CSARVPGITDTQYF. CDR3 bases: TGCAGTGCTAGAGTTCCCGGGATCACAGATACGCAGTATTTT.